This is a list of T cell receptor beta chains from one sample in a study of blood T cells in healthy people across ages. TCRdb re-called the 5' RACE reads with MiXCR, one entry per CDR3 protein. This sample has about 930,000 distinct CDR3 sequences, with around 29% found just once. A further study also used this sample, focusing on T cells of mothers and their children.

The sequenced sample consisted of blood. These receptors were obtained from a woman in her forties in good health. Each CDR3 is given with its conserved first and last residue.

j_call v_call cdr3_aa
TRBJ1-4 TRBV6-2/TRBV6-3 CASRRSTNEKLFF
TRBJ2-1 TRBV7-3 CASSTAGGLINEQFF
TRBJ2-7 TRBV28 CASSAPRQGAGSFEQYF
TRBJ2-5 TRBV12-3/TRBV12-4 CASSLRDRQETQYF
TRBJ2-7 TRBV15 CATSRRAGVDSYEQYF
TRBJ1-3 TRBV20-1 CSARAGSGNTIYF
. TRBV7-6 CASSPSSGSYEQYF
TRBJ2-7 TRBV20-1 CSAKGAREQLYEQYF
TRBJ2-7 TRBV15 CATSRDGQEQYF
TRBJ1-5 TRBV7-9 CASSPIGGRDQPQHF
TRBJ1-5 TRBV7-9 CASSPAGIGNQPQHF
TRBJ2-1 TRBV5-6 CASSTDSNEQFF
TRBJ2-5 TRBV20-1 CSARRPQRGPETQYF
TRBJ2-1 TRBV6-2/TRBV6-3 CASTARGSYNEQFF
TRBJ1-2 TRBV7-9 CASSETSRTGVYGYTF
TRBJ2-3 TRBV9 CASSVGPQSTDTQYF
TRBJ2-5 TRBV28 CASSFDRGQETQYF
TRBJ2-1 TRBV5-1 CASSLLGLPDEQFF
TRBJ1-6 TRBV3-1 CASSRGGASNSPLHF
TRBJ2-3 TRBV12-3/TRBV12-4 CASSLGTAGWDTQYF
TRBJ2-1 TRBV7-3 CASSLELAGGNEQFF
TRBJ1-6 TRBV11-2 CASSLEGRINSPLHF
. TRBV6-2/TRBV6-3 CVSSYSSYNEQYF
TRBJ2-1 TRBV10-3 CVTTTISYNEQFF
TRBJ2-1 TRBV11-3 CASSRQDPPHYNEQFF
TRBJ2-7 TRBV28 CATSTGPSSYEQYF
TRBJ2-1 TRBV4-2 CASSPRGLADNNEQFF
TRBJ2-3 TRBV29-1 CSAATGFLADTQYF
TRBJ2-7 TRBV7-6 CASSSRQGAGYEQYF
TRBJ1-4 TRBV7-9 CASSRTEAKLFF
TRBJ1-3 TRBV4-3 CASSQDPGGRNTIYF
TRBJ1-2 TRBV5-1 CASSLGDSGYTF
TRBJ2-5 TRBV7-2 CASRTLGTSGGVQYF
TRBJ2-7 TRBV3-1 CASSHTGTGVHEQYF